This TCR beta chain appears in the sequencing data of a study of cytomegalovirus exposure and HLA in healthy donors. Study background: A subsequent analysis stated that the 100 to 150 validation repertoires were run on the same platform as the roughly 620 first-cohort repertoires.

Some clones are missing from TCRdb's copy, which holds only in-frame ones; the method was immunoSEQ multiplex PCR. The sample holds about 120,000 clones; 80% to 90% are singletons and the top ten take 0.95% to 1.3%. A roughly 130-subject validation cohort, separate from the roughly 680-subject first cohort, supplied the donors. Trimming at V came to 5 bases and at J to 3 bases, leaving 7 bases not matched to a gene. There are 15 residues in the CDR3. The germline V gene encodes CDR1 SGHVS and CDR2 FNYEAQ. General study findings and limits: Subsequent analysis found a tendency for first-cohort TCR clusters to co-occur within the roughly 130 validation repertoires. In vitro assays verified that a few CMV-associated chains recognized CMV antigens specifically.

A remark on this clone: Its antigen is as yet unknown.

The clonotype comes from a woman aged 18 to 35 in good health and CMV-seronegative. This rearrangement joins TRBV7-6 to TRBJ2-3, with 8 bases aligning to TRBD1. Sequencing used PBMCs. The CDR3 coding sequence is TGTGCCAGCAGCCCTCGGACAGGGCGTACAGATACGCAGTATTTT. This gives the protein CASSPRTGRTDTQYF.